Presented here are 30 T cell receptor beta chains from one specimen sequenced in a study of Graves' ophthalmopathy and Graves' hyperthyroidism (dated by TCRdb to 2016 to 2018). This sample was sequenced with an Illumina HiSeq 2000. TCR beta CDR3 regions were amplified from RNA transcripts for repertoire sequencing. The first round of RT-PCR was done with HTBI primers and the Qiagen OneStep RT-PCR kit, and was followed by a second round of multiplex PCR, then size selection and purification. TCRdb handled the public reads itself, with Q25 trimming in fastp and clone calling in MiXCR, and kept productive beta chains. Records with the same CDR3 protein are collapsed into one entry carrying the most frequent genes and DNA. This sample gives under 800,000 distinct CDR3 sequences in total; 22% of them show up just once. The ten top clones hold approximately 6.9% of the sample. The source material was peripheral blood. All receptors derive from a woman aged 18-30 years with stable Graves' hyperthyroidism. Some clones in this sample may be carry-over from other donors' samples. Donor details come from another sample of the same person, matched by shared clones.

This clonotype has more than one count but fewer than ten. The gene calls are TRBV27 and TRBJ2-5; perhaps TRBD2 as D (5 bases). V lost 1 base to trimming and J lost 1 base, with 13 bases between them. CDR1 MNHEY and CDR2 SMNVEV come from the germline V gene (reference sequence). CDR3 length: 16 amino acids. CDR3 in DNA: TGTGCCAGCAGTTTATGGAGTAGCGCGCCCCAAGAGACCCAGTACTTC. Encoded protein: CASSLWSSAPQETQYF.

This clonotype was recorded at least ten times. The rearrangement joins TRBV7-6 to TRBJ1-2; 8 bases are a match to TRBD1. The CDR3 consists of 16 residues. The V gene's germline CDR1 is SGHVS and CDR2 FNYEAQ. V lost 0 bases and J lost 7; bases outside the gene matches: 10. The CDR3 reads CASSLAFGQGLGGYTF. In DNA form, the CDR3 reads TGTGCCAGCAGCTTAGCGTTCGGACAGGGACTCGGTGGCTACACCTTC.

The V call is TRBV28, the J call TRBJ2-7; 8 nucleotides line up with TRBD1. This CDR3 comprises 15 residues. Per the germline V gene, CDR1 is MDHEN and CDR2 is SYDVKM. The V and J ends lost 4 bases and 4 bases, in that order; junction bases with no gene match: 9. CDR3 coding DNA: TGTGCCAGCAGTTCTCACGGGACAGGAGTGTACGAGCAGTACTTC. Protein: CASSSHGTGVYEQYF.

The V call is TRBV2, the J call TRBJ2-5; TRBD1 or TRBD2 may be the D gene (6 bases each). This CDR3 has 15 amino acids. Germline assignment: CDR1 SNHLY and CDR2 FYNNEI. With 6 bases removed from V and 2 bases from J, the gap between germline ends came to 16 bases. The CDR3 spells CASRMGAGSQETQYF. CDR3 nucleotides: TGTGCCAGCAGGATGGGGGCGGGGTCGCAAGAGACCCAGTACTTC.

This clonotype was observed at least ten times. The V and J genes are TRBV30 and TRBJ1-1; possible D gene TRBD1, 6 bases. The germline CDR1 and CDR2 sequences are GTSNPN and SVGIG (reference sequence). The CDR3 length is 14 residues. Trimming pared 2 bases from V and 0 bases from J, leaving 10 bases between. The CDR3 DNA reads as TGTGCCTGGAGTAAAACAGGGTTGAACACTGAAGCTTTCTTT. Translation: CAWSKTGLNTEAFF.

This clonotype was recorded at least ten times. This rearrangement joins TRBV6-2 or TRBV6-3 to TRBJ1-1; D is undetermined. The V end was cut by 2 bases, the J end by 0 bases, with 10 bases between. CDR1 and CDR2 from the germline V gene are MNHEY and SVGEGT. The CDR3 has 15 residues. In DNA form, the CDR3 reads TGTGCCAGCAGTTACGTTCCCAGCATGAACACTGAAGCTTTCTTT. Residues: CASSYVPSMNTEAFF.

The genes are TRBV5-1 and TRBJ2-5; 8 bases fit TRBD2. After removal of 2 bases from V and 4 bases from J, the junction contained 7 bases not matched to a gene. The CDR3 runs to 15 residues. Per germline, CDR1 SGHRS and CDR2 YFSETQ. In nucleotides, the CDR3 is TGCGCCAGCAGCTTAGACCTAGCGGGCCGAGAGACCCAGTACTTC. Its protein product is CASSLDLAGRETQYF.

This clonotype was counted ten times or more. This sequence joins TRBV7-6 and TRBJ1-5; possibly TRBD1 for D (5 bases). V gave up 1 base and J gave up 9 bases, with 10 bases separating them. Germline V lookup: CDR1 SGHVS, CDR2 FNYEAQ. This CDR3 spans 13 amino acids. The CDR3 DNA follows: TGTGCCAGCAGCTTAGGGGACGGTGGGCCCCAGCATTTT. Amino acid sequence: CASSLGDGGPQHF.

The V and J genes are TRBV12-3 or TRBV12-4 and TRBJ2-2; 10 bases align to TRBD2. CDR3 length: 16 amino acids. The J segment lost 3 bases and the V segment lost 3 bases, leaving 4 bases of the junction unmatched. The CDR3 nucleotides read TGTGCCAGCAGTTTGAGCGGGGGGGCACACACCGGGGAGCTGTTTTTT. Residues: CASSLSGGAHTGELFF.

J is TRBJ1-1 and V is TRBV20-1; 7 bases map to TRBD1. CDR3 length: 14 residues. Germline V gene data show CDR1 as DFQATT and CDR2 as SNEGSKA (reference sequence). The trim removed 6 bases at V and 3 bases at J, leaving 10 bases unmatched. The CDR3 sequence is CSAQEQGPDTEAFF. CDR3 DNA: TGCAGTGCACAGGAACAGGGGCCGGACACTGAAGCTTTCTTT.

This clonotype was counted only a few times. The V call is TRBV20-1, the J call TRBJ2-6; 8 bases align to TRBD2. The CDR3 runs 16 residues. Per the germline V gene, CDR1 is DFQATT and CDR2 is SNEGSKA (reference sequence). V lost 0 bases, J lost 1 base, and 2 bases stayed unmatched. The CDR3 is CSARDREGSGANVLTF. For the CDR3, the DNA is TGCAGTGCTAGAGATCGGGAGGGGTCTGGGGCCAACGTCCTGACTTTC.

The chain employs TRBV15 and TRBJ2-7; D call uncertain. Germline CDR1 and CDR2: LNHNV and YYDKDF (reference sequence). V shed 0 bases and J shed 4 bases, with 7 bases lying between them. The CDR3 has 13 amino acids. DNA of the CDR3: TGTGCCACCAGCAGAGAACAGATATACGAGCAGTACTTC. This translates into CATSREQIYEQYF.

This clonotype was recorded many times. The V and J genes are TRBV12-3 or TRBV12-4 and TRBJ1-1; D ambiguous. V lost 1 base to trimming and J lost 1 base, with 7 bases between them. The CDR3 length is 14 residues. CDR3 sequence: CASSLVPSNTEAFF. The DNA for the CDR3 is TGTGCCAGCAGTTTAGTCCCCTCGAACACTGAAGCTTTCTTT.

This chain links TRBV20-1 with TRBJ2-5; D unresolved. Germline V gene sequence: CDR1 DFQATT, CDR2 SNEGSKA (reference sequence). The CDR3 runs to 13 residues. V lost 8 bases to trimming and J lost 3 bases, with 16 bases between them. CDR3: CSFTVGSKETQYF. CDR3 bases: TGCAGTTTCACAGTGGGGTCTAAAGAGACCCAGTACTTC.

The chain recombines TRBV20-1 with TRBJ2-2; 13 nucleotides agree with TRBD2. The germline V gene encodes CDR1 DFQATT and CDR2 SNEGSKA (reference sequence). Trimming at V came to 5 bases and at J to 3 bases, leaving 3 bases not matched to a gene. The CDR3 spans 15 residues. The CDR3 DNA reads TGCAGTGCTTCACTAGCGGGGGGGCACACCGGGGAGCTGTTTTTT. This translates into CSASLAGGHTGELFF.

V and J are TRBV30 and TRBJ1-5, with a tentative D call TRBD1 (6 bases). The CDR3 is made up of 18 amino acids. The V end was cut by 0 bases, the J end by 3 bases, with 21 bases between. Germline V gene data show CDR1 as GTSNPN and CDR2 as SVGIG (reference sequence). The CDR3: CAWSVRRGGADPNQPQHF. Here the CDR3 DNA reads TGTGCCTGGAGTGTACGAAGGGGGGGGGCTGACCCCAATCAGCCCCAGCATTTT.

Many counts were recorded for this clonotype. This chain connects TRBV27 to TRBJ1-1, with 8 nucleotides matching TRBD1. Trimming removed 4 bases from V and 3 bases from J; junction bases left unmatched: 4. CDR3 length: 14 residues. The germline V gene has CDR1 MNHEY and CDR2 SMNVEV (reference sequence). CDR3 region: CASSYYRGDTEAFF. The CDR3 region has the DNA TGTGCCAGCAGTTATTACAGGGGGGACACTGAAGCTTTCTTT.

This clonotype came up many times. The chain recombines TRBV6-1 with TRBJ1-6, with TRBD1 matching 9 bases. This CDR3 is 16 amino acids long. The V gene's germline CDR1 is MNHNS and CDR2 SASEGT. The V and J ends lost 4 bases and 8 bases, in that order; junction bases with no gene match: 9. The CDR3 sequence: CASSVSGTGKDSPLHF. The CDR3 coding sequence is TGTGCCAGCAGTGTCTCCGGGACAGGGAAGGATTCACCCCTCCACTTT.

This chain uses TRBV6-4 with TRBJ1-3; D is unclear. The CDR3 extends over 13 amino acids. Germline V gives CDR1 MRHNA, CDR2 SNTAGT. Trimming took off 11 bases at V and 0 bases at J, with 11 bases between the two ends. CDR3 loop: CAAPTPSGNTIYF. CDR3 DNA sequence: TGTGCCGCCCCGACTCCCTCTGGAAACACCATATATTTT.

This clonotype was seen repeatedly, ten times or more. This chain joins TRBV30 and TRBJ1-5; the match to TRBD1 covers 9 bases. CDR1 GTSNPN and CDR2 SVGIG come from the germline V gene (reference sequence). V lost 4 bases to trimming and J lost 4 bases; unmatched junction nucleotides: 2. The CDR3 spans 13 residues. The CDR3 here is CAWKGQGNQPQHF. Written as DNA, the CDR3 is TGTGCCTGGAAAGGACAGGGGAATCAGCCCCAGCATTTT.

There are a few counts of this clonotype. The chain employs TRBV12-3 or TRBV12-4 and TRBJ1-2, with 8 nucleotides matching TRBD1. Trimming removed 5 bases from V and 0 bases from J; junction bases left unmatched: 5. CDR3 length: 15 residues. The CDR3 loop reads CASSPPGQANYGYTF. In DNA, the CDR3 is TGTGCCAGCAGTCCACCGGGACAGGCTAACTATGGCTACACCTTC.

The sample holds many counts of this clonotype. Written as DNA, the CDR3 is TGTGCCAGCAGTTTGTTCGGCGGGGCGAACACCGGGGAGCTGTTTTTT. It specifies CASSLFGGANTGELFF. The chain recombines TRBV12-3 or TRBV12-4 with TRBJ2-2; the D gene is possibly TRBD2 (6 bases). The CDR3 consists of 16 residues. The germline V and J ends were trimmed by 3 bases and 0 bases, with 11 bases remaining between them.

The V gene is TRBV6-1, the J gene TRBJ2-5; D call uncertain. CDR1 is MNHNS, CDR2 SASEGT, per germline. CDR3 length: 14 amino acids. The V end was cut by 1 base, the J end by 4 bases, with 10 bases between. The CDR3 bases are TGTGCCAGCAGTGAAGTGCTAGTTAGAGAGACCCAGTACTTC. It yields the protein CASSEVLVRETQYF.

This clonotype was seen ten or more times. The chain joins TRBV7-2 to TRBJ2-7; D remains unclear. Germline CDR1 is SGHTA and CDR2 is FQGNSA. The ends were cut back, 1 base at V and 6 bases at J, with 7 bases in the middle. This CDR3 has 12 amino acids. The CDR3 nucleotides are TGTGCCAGCAGCTTAGTGGGTATCGAGCAGTACTTC. It encodes CASSLVGIEQYF.

This clonotype showed up many times. The rearrangement joins TRBV11-2 to TRBJ1-1; possibly TRBD1 for D (6 bases). Germline values: CDR1 SGHAT, CDR2 FQNNGV. CDR3 size: 15 residues. Trimming left V 5 bases short and J 10 bases short, with 23 bases between. The CDR3 reads CASSQIRGRSPGAFF. The CDR3 DNA reads as TGTGCCAGCAGCCAGATCAGGGGCCGGAGCCCGGGAGCTTTCTTT. Supplemented by reference TRBV11-2 and TRBJ1-1, the full variable domain reads EAGVAQSPRYKIIEKRQSVAFWCNPISGHATLYWYQQILGQGPKLLIQFQNNGVVDDSQLPKDRFSAERLKGVDSTLKIQPAKLEDSAVYLCASSQIRGRSPGAFFGQGTRLTVV.

The rearrangement links TRBV6-5 to TRBJ1-1; the match to TRBD1 covers 8 bases. Germline V gene sequence: CDR1 MNHEY, CDR2 SVGAGI. The CDR3 is 15 residues long. V dropped 4 bases and J dropped 5; count of bases not matched to a gene: 9. CDR3 amino acids: CASSSFQGATTEAFF. In DNA form, the CDR3 reads TGTGCCAGCAGTTCCTTCCAGGGGGCGACTACTGAAGCTTTCTTT.

V is TRBV27 and J is TRBJ1-1; the D gene is possibly TRBD1 (5 bases). V gave up 1 base and J gave up 4 bases, with 13 bases separating them. CDR3 length: 15 residues. The germline CDR1 and CDR2 sequences are MNHEY and SMNVEV (reference sequence). The CDR3, as DNA: TGTGCCAGCAGTTTATTGGGGGGTAGTACCACTGAAGCTTTCTTT. It codes for CASSLLGGSTTEAFF.

The chain couples TRBV13 to TRBJ2-7; D unresolved. The ends were cut back, 3 bases at V and 2 bases at J, with 8 bases in the middle. Germline V lookup: CDR1 PRHDT, CDR2 FYEKMQ (reference sequence). The CDR3 is 13 amino acids. The CDR3: CASSLRITYEQYF. CDR3 bases: TGTGCCAGCAGCTTGCGAATTACCTACGAGCAGTACTTC. The full variable domain, its missing parts supplied by reference TRBV13 and TRBJ2-7, is AAGVIQSPRHLIKEKRETATLKCYPIPRHDTVYWYQQGPGQDPQFLISFYEKMQSDKGSIPDRFSAQQFSDYHSELNMSSLELGDSALYFCASSLRITYEQYFGPGTRLTVT.

This clonotype appeared many times. The conserved closing phenylalanine or tryptophan is absent in this CDR3, likely reflecting a read error. The chain carries TRBV10-3 and TRBJ1-2, with TRBD1 matching over 11 bases. J lost 8 bases, V lost 11 bases, and 10 bases had no gene match. The germline CDR1 and CDR2 sequences are ENHRY and SYGVKD. CDR3 length equals 13 residues. This CDR3 is CAVLRDRGYGYTL. CDR3 sequence (DNA): TGTGCCGTCCTCCGGGACAGGGGGTACGGCTACACCCTC.

This clonotype was picked up many times. The rearrangement joins TRBV6-1 to TRBJ1-5; 9 nucleotides line up with TRBD1. The CDR3 runs to 19 residues. V lost 3 bases to trimming and J lost 4 bases; unmatched junction nucleotides: 16. CDR1 and CDR2 (germline): MNHNS, SASEGT. CDR3 amino acids: CASSEGGQGTQRPNQPQHF. The CDR3 nucleotides read TGTGCCAGCAGTGAGGGGGGACAGGGAACTCAGAGGCCAAATCAGCCCCAGCATTTT.